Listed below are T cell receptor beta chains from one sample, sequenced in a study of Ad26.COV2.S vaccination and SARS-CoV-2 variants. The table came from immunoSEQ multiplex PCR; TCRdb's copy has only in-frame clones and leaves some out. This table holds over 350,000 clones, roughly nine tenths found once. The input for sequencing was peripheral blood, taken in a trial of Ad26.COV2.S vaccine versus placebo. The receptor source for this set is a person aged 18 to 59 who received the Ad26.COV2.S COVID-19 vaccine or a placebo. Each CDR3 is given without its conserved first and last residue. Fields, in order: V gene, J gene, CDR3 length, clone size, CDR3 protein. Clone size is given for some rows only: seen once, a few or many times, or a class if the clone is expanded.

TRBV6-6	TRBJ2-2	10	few	ASNPGGGELF
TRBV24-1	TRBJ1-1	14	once	ATSDLTTGPNTEAF
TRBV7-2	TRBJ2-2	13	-	ASSLPAGRAGELF
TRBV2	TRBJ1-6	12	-	ASSESTGFSPLH
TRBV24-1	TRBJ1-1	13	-	ATRGADRGSTEAF
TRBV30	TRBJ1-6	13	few	AWSGADSLFSPLH
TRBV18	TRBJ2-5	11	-	ASSPGDRETQY
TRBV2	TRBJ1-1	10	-	ASTVGNTEAF
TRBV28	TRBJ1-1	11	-	ASTWVGNTEAF
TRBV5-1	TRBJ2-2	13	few	ASSLAETSTGELF
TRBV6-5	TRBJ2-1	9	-	ASSSGFEQF
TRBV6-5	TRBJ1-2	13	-	ASTQGRNPNYGYT
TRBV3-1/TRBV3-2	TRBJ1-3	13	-	ASSRGLGSGNTIY
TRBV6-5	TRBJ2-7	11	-	ATIWEECYEQY
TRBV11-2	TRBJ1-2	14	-	ASSDPRTGGDYGYT
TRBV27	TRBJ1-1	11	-	ASSFRPNTEAF
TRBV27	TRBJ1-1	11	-	ASGRNWGTEAF
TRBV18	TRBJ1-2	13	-	ASSPDGVTDYGYT
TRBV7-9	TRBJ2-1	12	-	ASSTSGAYNEQF
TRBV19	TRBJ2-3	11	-	ASALGTTDTQY
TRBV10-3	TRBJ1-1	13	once	AISESGGVNTEAF
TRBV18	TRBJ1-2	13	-	ASSPTADPLGGYT
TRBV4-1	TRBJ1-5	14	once	ASSQEETYSNQPQH
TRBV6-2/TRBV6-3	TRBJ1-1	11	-	ASSYSAGTEAF
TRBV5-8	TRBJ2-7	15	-	ASSPVRPWDSDYEQY
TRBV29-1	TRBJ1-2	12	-	SAKTGPTNYGYT
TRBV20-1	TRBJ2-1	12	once	SASPPGYYNEQF
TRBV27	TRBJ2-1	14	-	ASRKLAGGNYNEQF
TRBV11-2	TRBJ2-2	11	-	ASSHIRDGELF
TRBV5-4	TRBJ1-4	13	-	ASSLRTDTNEKLF
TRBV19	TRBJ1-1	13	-	ASSTRTGGYTEAF
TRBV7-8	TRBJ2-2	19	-	ASSLALLLAGVTANTGELF
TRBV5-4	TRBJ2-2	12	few	AIRLDLNTGELF
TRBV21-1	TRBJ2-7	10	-	ASSKEFYEQY
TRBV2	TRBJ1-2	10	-	ASSEAVRGYT
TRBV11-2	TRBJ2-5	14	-	ASSSGTRRMVETQY
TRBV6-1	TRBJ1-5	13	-	ASSDRGTVNQPQH
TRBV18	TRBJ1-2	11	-	ASSPGRDLGYT
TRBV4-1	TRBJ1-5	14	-	ASSQEPSSGNQPQH
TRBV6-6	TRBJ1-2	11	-	ASRFDGLYGYT
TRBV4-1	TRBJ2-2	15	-	ASSQEDRQGGSGELF
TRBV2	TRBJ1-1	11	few	ASGKGGNTEAF
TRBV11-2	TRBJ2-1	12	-	ASNTGQSDNEQF
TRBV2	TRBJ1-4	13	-	ASSQNDRGNEKLF
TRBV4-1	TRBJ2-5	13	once	ASSQEARAQGTQY
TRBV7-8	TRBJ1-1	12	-	ASSLVKGNTEAF
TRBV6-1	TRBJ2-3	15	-	ASSEGQGWGFTDTQY
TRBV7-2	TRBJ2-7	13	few	ASSPRDRATYEQY
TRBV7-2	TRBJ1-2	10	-	ASSYVGVGYT
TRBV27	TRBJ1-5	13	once	ASSPTGDGDQPQH
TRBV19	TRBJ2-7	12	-	ASSPGQGLWKQY
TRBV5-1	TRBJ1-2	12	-	ASSPGQGIQGYT
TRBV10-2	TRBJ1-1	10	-	ASSESDTEAF
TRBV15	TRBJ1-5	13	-	ATSYGQGAGQPQH
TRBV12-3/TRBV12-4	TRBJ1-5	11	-	ASTLGSRKPQH
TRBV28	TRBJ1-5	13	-	ASSFRTGWNQPQH
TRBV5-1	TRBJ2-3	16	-	ASSLEGPSGTSTDTQY
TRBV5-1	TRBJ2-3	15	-	ASSLTLAGGGTDTQY
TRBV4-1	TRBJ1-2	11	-	ASSQDWRDGYT
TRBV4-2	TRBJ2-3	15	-	ASSQGAGGGMTDTQY